This T cell receptor beta chain was identified during a study of yellow fever vaccine responses in identical twins (dated by TCRdb to 2016 to 2019). Turning to the overall study: The study precisely tracked vaccine-responding T cell clones in identical twins. Overall study outcomes, separate from this receptor: According to the authors, in identical twins the way T cells responded to vaccination appeared partly convergent and partly personalized.

Library preparation employed RT-PCR. Data came from an Illumina HiSeq 2500. The raw public reads went through TCRdb reprocessing: fastp at Q25, MiXCR clone calling, in-frame beta chains kept. CDR3 protein duplicates are merged, each entry listing the most common genes and DNA. The sample yields about 16,000 distinct CDR3 sequences; roughly 80% were counted once. The ten largest clones take up about 1.7% of the sample. The CDR3 sequence holds 12 residues, the cysteine and phenylalanine included. CDR3 DNA only is kept here, 36 bases in frame from base 1. From a lookup of the germline V gene, CDR1 and CDR2 are SQVTM and ANQGSEA. With regard to this clonotype: Its antigen remains unidentified. Mismatch with germline at one junction end may stem from a read error.

The V gene is TRBV29-1 and the J gene is TRBJ2-1; a tentative D match to TRBD2 spans 6 bases. This receptor was obtained from a woman under 30 who received the yellow fever vaccine. Donor details come from another sample of the same person, matched by shared clones. Sample: T cells from blood (PBMCs), unsorted or a sorted subset (not recorded which), taken before or after yellow fever vaccination (not recorded which). For the CDR3, the sequence is CSDEMAGTHRLF. The nucleotides read TGCAGCGATGAGATGGCCGGGACTCACAGGCTCTTC.